A single sample is the source of the 6 T cell receptor beta chains below, sequenced in a study of T cell responses to AZD1222 COVID-19 vaccine. Data came from immunoSEQ multiplex PCR; TCRdb stores just in-frame clones and leaves some out. The profile shows some 86,000 clones, 80% of them singletons. The sample in question was peripheral blood, obtained on day 0 of AZD1222 vaccination. These receptors were collected from an adult in good health.

This CDR3 is CASSPSTSGNTIYF. DNA of the CDR3: TGTGCCAGCAGCCCCAGTACCTCTGGAAACACCATATATTTT. The chain uses TRBV28 and TRBJ1-3; no clear D gene. The germline V and J ends were trimmed by 6 bases and 0 bases, with 9 bases remaining between them. This CDR3 is built from 14 residues. Germline V gene sequence: CDR1 MDHEN, CDR2 SYDVKM.

This clone has a single count. The CDR3: CASSPPSVGIDGYTF. As DNA, the CDR3 is TGTGCCAGCTCACCACCATCCGTAGGTATAGATGGCTACACCTTC. The rearrangement uses TRBV18 and TRBJ1-2; unclear D gene. V was cut by 0 bases and J by 6 bases, with 14 bases left in between. This CDR3 is built from 15 residues. Looked up from germline, CDR1 is KGHSH and CDR2 is LQKENI. The whole variable domain, remainder taken from reference TRBV18 and TRBJ1-2, is NAGVMQNPRHLVRRRGQEARLRCSPMKGHSHVYWYRQLPEEGLKFMVYLQKENIIDESGMPKERFSAEFPKEGPSILRIQQVVRGDSAAYFCASSPPSVGIDGYTFGSGTRLTVV.

As DNA, the CDR3 is TGTGCCAGCAGTTCGGGACAGGGGGAGCGAGAGACCCAGTACTTC. Translation gives CASSSGQGERETQYF. The J gene is TRBJ2-5, the V gene TRBV6-5; 11 bases are shared with TRBD1. Trimming at V came to 4 bases and at J to 4 bases, leaving 5 bases not matched to a gene. Germline V lookup: CDR1 MNHEY, CDR2 SVGAGI. This CDR3 has 15 residues.

This chain connects TRBV30 to TRBJ2-1; D is undetermined. The germline CDR1 and CDR2 sequences are GTSNPN and SVGIG (reference sequence). The length of the CDR3 is 12 residues. V was trimmed by 5 bases and J by 7 bases, leaving 12 bases between them. The CDR3 sequence is CAWQVLQNEQFF. In nucleotides, the CDR3 is TGTGCCTGGCAAGTGTTACAGAATGAGCAGTTCTTC.

The genes are TRBV7-9 and TRBJ1-1, with D hard to call. Trimming removed 3 bases at V and 5 bases at J, with 13 bases between. The CDR3 length is 14 residues. CDR1 is SEHNR, CDR2 FQNEAQ, per germline (reference sequence). CDR3 loop: CASSLAVSVTEAFF. CDR3 coding DNA: TGTGCCAGCAGCTTGGCGGTATCAGTTACTGAAGCTTTCTTT.

This chain joins TRBV30 and TRBJ1-2; 9 bases are a match to TRBD1. Germline CDR1 GTSNPN, CDR2 SVGIG (reference sequence). The junction had 12 bases not matched to a gene; V was cut back by 3 bases and J by 7 bases. The CDR3 is 15 amino acids. The CDR3 DNA follows: TGTGCCTGGAGGGGGACAGGGAAGAAGGTAGTTGGCTACACCTTC. Translated: CAWRGTGKKVVGYTF.